There are a few counts of the clone carrying this T cell receptor (beta chain). Its antigen is as yet unknown. This sample stems from a study of cytomegalovirus exposure and HLA in healthy donors. PCR involved 60 Vbeta and 13 Jbeta primers. The assay was immunoSEQ multiplex PCR, and TCRdb's table has in-frame clones only and misses some. The table has over 250,000 clones, roughly 85% seen once. Study-level points and caveats: In a later analysis, V- and J-gene trimming of beta chains associated with a DCLRE1C missense variant, replicated independently. Looking again later, the authors saw that most CMV-associated TCR beta chains seemed HLA-restricted. The CMV antigen specificity of a few CMV-associated chains was confirmed through in vitro analysis. The only immune exposure information that was available was CMV serostatus.

V was clipped by 5 bases and J by 4 bases, with 12 bases between them. Germline CDR1 is MNHNS and CDR2 is SASEGT. This CDR3 comprises 15 residues. The sample was PBMCs. V is TRBV6-1 and J is TRBJ2-6; a weak D match, TRBD1 (6 bases). This TCR came from a man in his forties in good health and CMV-seropositive. The CDR3 DNA sequence: TGTGCCAGCAGTCTACAGGGATCCGGGGCCAACGTCCTGACTTTC. Amino acids: CASSLQGSGANVLTF.